This T cell receptor beta chain was captured by sequencing in a study of shared clonotypes between healthy human individuals. Study-level results: A small donor pool kept down the genetic and exposure-history diversity that was represented.

V was clipped by 3 bases and J by 1 base, with 7 bases between them. This CDR3 is built from 14 residues. The germline V gene encodes CDR1 SNHLY and CDR2 FYNNEI. With regard to this clone: Its specificity is not known.

DNA at around 200 ng, 25,000 to 35,000 T cell genomes, went into sorted-subset replicate PCRs. The method was immunoSEQ multiplex PCR; TCRdb's version includes in-frame clones alone and lacks a portion of them. The sample has about 380,000 clones; 90% to 97% are singletons. The chain employs TRBV2 and TRBJ1-3, with D hard to call. The source of this sequence is a man younger than 45 in good health. Specimen: memory CD8+ T cells sorted from blood. The subset here: CD45RO+ cells pooled with CCR7-negative TemRA cells. CDR3 bases: TGTGCCAGCAGTGACGGCAGTTCTGGAAACACCATATATTTT. Translation: CASSDGSSGNTIYF.